Listed here are 21 T cell receptor beta chains from one sample, sequenced in a study of blood T cell repertoires in COVID-19. Libraries were prepared by immunoSEQ multiplex PCR; TCRdb keeps only in-frame clonotypes and omits some of them. The table records 95,000 to 150,000 clones, about three quarters of them present only once. Sequenced sample: peripheral blood. The receptors were sampled from a woman in her 70s with acute or convalescent COVID-19.

About this clone: The identical CDR3 is also encoded by other nucleotide sequences in the sample. The chain is built from TRBV4-3 and TRBJ1-2; D unclear. The length of the CDR3 is 14 residues. The germline CDR1 and CDR2 sequences are LGHNA and YSLEER. The V gene lost 0 bases and the J gene lost 2 bases, with 7 bases spanning the gap. The CDR3 sequence is CASSQDSGNYGYTF. The CDR3 nucleotides read TGCGCCAGCAGCCAAGATTCGGGGAACTATGGCTACACCTTC.

The V gene is TRBV27, the J gene TRBJ2-5, with D hard to call. The CDR3 totals 13 residues. V dropped 0 bases and J dropped 5 bases, with 7 bases sitting between them. Germline V gives CDR1 MNHEY, CDR2 SMNVEV (reference sequence). The CDR3 sequence: CASSLSTTETQYF. CDR3 bases: TGTGCCAGCAGTTTATCTACTACTGAGACCCAGTACTTC.

The chain couples TRBV5-7 to TRBJ2-1; no firm D call. TRBV5-7 is noted as an ORF with a role that remains uncertain. This CDR3 has 15 residues. Trimming left V 0 bases short and J 0 bases short, with 7 bases between. CDR3 sequence reads: CASSLVEASYNEQFF. In DNA form, the CDR3 reads TGTGCCAGCAGCTTGGTAGAGGCCTCCTACAATGAGCAGTTCTTC.

Written as DNA, the CDR3 is TGTGCCAGCAGTTTTTCGAACTATGGCTACACCTTC. Encoded protein: CASSFSNYGYTF. The chain joins TRBV12-3 or TRBV12-4 to TRBJ1-2; D gene ambiguous. V was shortened by 3 bases and J by 2 bases, with 4 bases between the two germline ends. This CDR3 has 12 residues.

Note on this clone: The same CDR3 also results from other DNA sequences found in this sample. This chain joins TRBV27 and TRBJ1-1; D unclear. V lost 0 bases, J lost 0 bases, and 8 bases lay in between. This CDR3 is built from 15 residues. Germline CDR1 MNHEY, CDR2 SMNVEV (reference sequence). CDR3 sequence (DNA): TGTGCCAGCAGTTTATCCCGAGATCTGAACACTGAAGCTTTCTTT. Its translation is CASSLSRDLNTEAFF.

This clone was seen only a few times. The V gene is TRBV6-2 or TRBV6-3, the J gene TRBJ2-7; TRBD2 aligns across 10 bases. CDR1 MNHEY and CDR2 SVGEGT come from the germline V gene. CDR3 length equals 14 residues. After removal of 4 bases from V and 3 bases from J, the junction contained 3 bases not matched to a gene. DNA for the CDR3: TGTGCCAGCAGTTTCCAGCGGGGGGGCTACGAGCAGTACTTC. This gives the protein CASSFQRGGYEQYF.

The genes are TRBV2 and TRBJ2-5, with 7 bases fitting TRBD2. The CDR3 has 15 residues. J lost 5 bases, V lost 5 bases, and 11 bases had no gene match. Looked up from germline, CDR1 is SNHLY and CDR2 is FYNNEI. The CDR3: CASSRTSDYTETQYF. CDR3 bases: TGTGCCAGCAGTAGAACTAGCGATTACACGGAGACCCAGTACTTC.

The chain combines TRBV25-1 with TRBJ1-6; the match to TRBD1 covers 9 bases. The CDR3 contains 14 residues. Trimming removed 10 bases from V and 7 bases from J; junction bases left unmatched: 8. Germline values: CDR1 MGHDK, CDR2 SYGVNS. The CDR3 spells CATTGGARNSPLHF. The CDR3 region has the DNA TGTGCCACCACAGGGGGCGCGCGGAATTCACCCCTCCACTTT.

This clone appeared once. The chain uses TRBV7-9 and TRBJ2-1; 13 nucleotides match TRBD2. The CDR3 has 15 residues. Per the germline V gene, CDR1 is SEHNR and CDR2 is FQNEAQ (reference sequence). Unmatched junction bases numbered 6, after V lost 5 bases and J lost 8 bases. CDR3 region: CASSPGLAGAYEQFF. The CDR3 DNA sequence: TGTGCCAGCAGCCCAGGACTAGCGGGAGCATATGAGCAGTTCTTC.

The chain is built from TRBV2 and TRBJ1-5, with 7 bases identical to TRBD1. Trimming took 6 bases from V and 4 from J; bases not matched to a gene: 6. Germline V gives CDR1 SNHLY, CDR2 FYNNEI. This CDR3 region has 14 residues. CDR3 in DNA: TGTGCCAGCAGCCGGACAGGACGAAATCAGCCCCAGCATTTT. As protein: CASSRTGRNQPQHF.

V and J are TRBV7-8 and TRBJ2-7, with 8 nucleotides matching TRBD2. Germline-derived CDR1 and CDR2 are SGHVS and FQNEAQ. V lost 4 bases and J lost 3; bases outside the gene matches: 14. This CDR3 is 17 amino acids long. The CDR3: CASSSQRTSSLLYEQYF. The CDR3 nucleotides are TGTGCCAGCAGCTCCCAGAGGACTAGCTCCCTTCTCTACGAGCAGTACTTC.

The sample holds a few counts of this clone. The chain combines TRBV7-9 with TRBJ2-1, with D possibly matching TRBD2 (5 bases). The CDR3 length is 14 residues. Trimming removed 5 bases at V and 9 bases at J, with 17 bases between. CDR1 and CDR2 (germline): SEHNR, FQNEAQ (reference sequence). CDR3 nucleotides: TGTGCCAGCAGCCCCTATCCACTAGTCGGTGAGCAGTTCTTC. This translates into CASSPYPLVGEQFF.

The count of this clone is one. The J gene is TRBJ2-7, the V gene TRBV7-9, with D perhaps TRBD2 (6 bases). The V end was cut by 3 bases, the J end by 1 base, with 10 bases between. Germline CDR1 and CDR2: SEHNR and FQNEAQ (reference sequence). This CDR3 contains 14 residues. The CDR3 sequence: CASSFMAGSYEQYF. The CDR3 nucleotides read TGTGCCAGCAGCTTTATGGCGGGGTCCTACGAGCAGTACTTC.

This clone was observed a single time. The CDR3 DNA reads TGCAGTGCTAGTGAAGGGGTGAATCGAAACACCATATATTTT. This sequence encodes CSASEGVNRNTIYF. V gene TRBV20-1 combines with J gene TRBJ1-3; D is possibly TRBD1 (5 bases). Per the germline V gene, CDR1 is DFQATT and CDR2 is SNEGSKA (reference sequence). Trimming took 3 bases from V and 5 from J, leaving 14 bases between them. This CDR3 region has 14 residues.

The chain recombines TRBV20-1 with TRBJ2-7; 10 bases line up with TRBD1. Germline-derived CDR1 and CDR2 are DFQATT and SNEGSKA (reference sequence). V lost 3 bases, J lost 0 bases, and 2 bases stayed unmatched. The CDR3 is made up of 14 amino acids. This CDR3 is CSASRQGASYEQYF. CDR3 nucleotides: TGCAGTGCTAGTCGACAGGGGGCCTCCTACGAGCAGTACTTC.

The table lists this clone with many counts. The rearrangement uses TRBV18 and TRBJ2-7, with 7 bases identical to TRBD1. CDR1 and CDR2 from the germline V gene are KGHSH and LQKENI. The CDR3 runs to 15 residues. V lost 6 bases and J lost 3; bases outside the gene matches: 11. The CDR3 loop is CASSPADRKDYEQYF. CDR3 coding DNA: TGTGCCAGCTCCCCCGCGGACAGGAAGGACTACGAGCAGTACTTC. The variable domain in full, with the rest retrieved from reference TRBV18 and TRBJ2-7, is NAGVMQNPRHLVRRRGQEARLRCSPMKGHSHVYWYRQLPEEGLKFMVYLQKENIIDESGMPKERFSAEFPKEGPSILRIQQVVRGDSAAYFCASSPADRKDYEQYFGPGTRLTVT.

The chain uses TRBV5-1 and TRBJ1-1; no reliable D call. V was clipped by 0 bases and J by 4 bases, with 7 bases between them. The CDR3 consists of 13 residues. CDR1 is SGHRS and CDR2 is YFSETQ in the germline V gene. CDR3 bases: TGCGCCAGCAGCTTGGGGGCCGCCACTGAAGCTTTCTTT. This encodes CASSLGAATEAFF.

This clone was detected only a few times. V gene TRBV2 combines with J gene TRBJ2-7; TRBD2 might be the D (6 bases). Per germline, CDR1 SNHLY and CDR2 FYNNEI. This CDR3 has 13 residues. Trimming left V 7 bases short and J 2 bases short, with 12 bases between. CDR3 bases: TGTGCCAGCAATCGGGACTCGGCCTACGAGCAGTACTTC. Its protein product is CASNRDSAYEQYF.

The chain uses TRBV7-3 and TRBJ2-1; 8 bases match TRBD2. The CDR3 has 14 amino acids. V lost 2 bases and J lost 6; bases outside the gene matches: 3. The V gene's germline CDR1 is SGHTA and CDR2 FQGTGA. In DNA form, the CDR3 reads TGTGCCAGCAGCTTACGGAGCGGGGGCAATGAGCAGTTCTTC. Its translation is CASSLRSGGNEQFF.

CDR3: CASSLTGDNSPLHF. CDR3 nucleotide sequence: TGTGCCAGCAGCCTTACAGGGGATAATTCACCCCTCCACTTT. The gene calls are TRBV9 and TRBJ1-6; the match to TRBD1 covers 7 bases. The germline V gene encodes CDR1 SGDLS and CDR2 YYNGEE. The CDR3 extends over 14 amino acids. The trim removed 4 bases at V and 5 bases at J, leaving 3 bases unmatched.

The genes are TRBV25-1 and TRBJ1-1; 11 nucleotides match TRBD1. This CDR3 comprises 13 residues. The germline CDR1 and CDR2 sequences are MGHDK and SYGVNS. V dropped 4 bases and J dropped 5; count of bases not matched to a gene: 0. The CDR3 DNA sequence: TGTGCCAGCAGTGGGGACAGGGGGACTGAAGCTTTCTTT. Residues: CASSGDRGTEAFF.